This T cell receptor beta chain was identified during a study of identical twins. Notes on this clonotype: What it binds is not known.

Between the trimmed V and J ends, which lost 4 bases and 0 bases, there was a span of 9 bases. This CDR3 has 14 residues. From germline, CDR1 is SQVTM and CDR2 ANQGSEA. Each CDR3 protein is one row after TCRdb ran MiXCR on the 5' RACE reads. Of some 730,000 distinct CDR3 sequences listed, 15% to 20% are singletons. The study's findings and limits: Models underestimated TCR alpha sharing (out-of-frame) in monozygotic twins.

These sequences were also reported in another study, on T cells expressing NK-cell markers. That paper adds: Each TCR beta repertoire originated in sorted T cells that were CD3+CD56+NKG2C+, CD3+CD56+NKG2C- or CD3+CD56-NKG2C+.

This TCR was recovered from a woman younger than 35 in good health. The sequenced material came from PBMCs. The chain employs TRBV29-1 and TRBJ2-2; D unclear. The CDR3 reads CSVVMEANTGELFF. DNA for the CDR3: TGCAGCGTTGTCATGGAAGCGAACACCGGGGAGCTGTTTTTT.